The rows below give T cell receptor beta chains drawn from one sample of a study of cytomegalovirus exposure and HLA in healthy donors. TCRdb keeps only in-frame clones here, not all; method: immunoSEQ multiplex PCR. The sample includes about 160,000 clones, approximately 78% seen only once; the top ten take 8.5%. Material: PBMCs. All receptors derive from a male donor in good health and CMV-seropositive. The CDR3 runs from the conserved cysteine through the conserved F or W. Each record gives: V gene, D gene, clone size, J gene, CDR3 protein, CDR3 DNA. D genes are given only for firm matches. Clone size is stated in some rows and not others, as once, few, many or a class when expanded.

V: TRBV30; D: TRBD2; size: NA; J: TRBJ2-1; CDR3: CAWNPGTSYNEQFF; DNA: TGTGCCTGGAACCCCGGGACTAGCTACAATGAGCAGTTCTTC
V: TRBV7-2; D: NA; size: NA; J: TRBJ2-7; CDR3: CASSLGFKLDRILPYEQYF; DNA: TGTGCCAGCAGCTTAGGGTTCAAGCTGGACAGAATCCTACCCTACGAGCAGTACTTC
V: TRBV7-9; D: TRBD1; size: NA; J: TRBJ1-1; CDR3: CASSLQGADTEAFF; DNA: TGTGCCAGCAGCTTACAGGGGGCTGACACTGAAGCTTTCTTT
V: TRBV30; D: TRBD1; size: NA; J: TRBJ2-2; CDR3: CAWSKGAKLLTGELFF; DNA: TGTGCCTGGAGTAAGGGGGCGAAGCTTCTCACCGGGGAGCTGTTTTTT
V: TRBV10-3; D: NA; size: NA; J: TRBJ2-3; CDR3: CAISEPPAGPTDTQYF; DNA: TGTGCCATCAGTGAACCCCCCGCGGGACCCACAGATACGCAGTATTTT
V: TRBV11-2; D: TRBD2; size: NA; J: TRBJ2-3; CDR3: CASSLAVQTSGRADTQYF; DNA: TGTGCCAGCAGCTTAGCAGTGCAGACTAGCGGGAGGGCAGATACGCAGTATTTT
V: TRBV2; D: NA; size: NA; J: TRBJ2-7; CDR3: CASKTRQSYEQYF; DNA: TGTGCCAGCAAGACGCGACAGAGCTACGAGCAGTACTTC
V: TRBV5-1; D: NA; size: NA; J: TRBJ1-2; CDR3: CASSLERGQDYGYTF; DNA: TGCGCCAGCAGCTTGGAAAGGGGACAAGACTATGGCTACACCTTC
V: TRBV7-6; D: TRBD2; size: NA; J: TRBJ2-1; CDR3: CASSLALLAGGPGEQFF; DNA: TGTGCCAGCAGCTTAGCCTTACTAGCGGGGGGGCCGGGTGAGCAGTTCTTC
V: TRBV7-2; D: NA; size: NA; J: TRBJ1-6; CDR3: CASSPQYNSPLHF; DNA: TGTGCCAGCAGCCCCCAGTATAATTCACCCCTCCACTTT
V: TRBV5-1; D: TRBD2; size: NA; J: TRBJ2-3; CDR3: CASSLGLAVGDTQYF; DNA: TGCGCCAGCAGCTTGGGGCTAGCGGTGGGAGATACGCAGTATTTT
V: TRBV10-3; D: TRBD2; size: NA; J: TRBJ2-1; CDR3: CAISPLAGRNEQFF; DNA: TGTGCCATCAGCCCACTAGCGGGGCGCAATGAGCAGTTCTTC
V: TRBV27; D: TRBD1; size: few; J: TRBJ2-7; CDR3: CASSLRGPTFMYEQYF; DNA: TGTGCCAGCAGTTTAAGGGGGCCCACCTTCATGTACGAGCAGTACTTC
V: TRBV15; D: NA; size: NA; J: TRBJ1-4; CDR3: CATSREQGATNEKLFF; DNA: TGTGCCACCAGCAGAGAACAGGGAGCAACTAATGAAAAACTGTTTTTT
V: TRBV11-2; D: NA; size: NA; J: TRBJ2-3; CDR3: CASSLRSSPAGPHTDTQYF; DNA: TGTGCCAGCAGCTTACGGTCTTCTCCGGCGGGGCCCCACACAGATACGCAGTATTTT
V: TRBV4-3; D: NA; size: NA; J: TRBJ1-3; CDR3: CASSQDTGRAGNTIYF; DNA: TGCGCCAGCAGCCAAGATACGGGCAGGGCTGGAAACACCATATATTTT
V: TRBV28; D: NA; size: NA; J: TRBJ2-4; CDR3: CASSFGDWAKNSQYF; DNA: TGTGCCAGCAGTTTCGGGGACTGGGCCAAAAACAGTCAGTACTTC
V: TRBV14; D: NA; size: NA; J: TRBJ1-5; CDR3: CASSQWDTSPQHF; DNA: TGTGCCAGCAGCCAGTGGGACACATCGCCCCAGCATTTT
V: TRBV6-6; D: NA; size: NA; J: TRBJ1-2; CDR3: CASSYSATVNYGYTF; DNA: TGTGCCAGCAGTTACTCGGCAACCGTTAACTATGGCTACACCTTC
V: TRBV27; D: NA; size: NA; J: TRBJ2-5; CDR3: CASSGGLGSKETQYF; DNA: TGTGCCAGCAGTGGAGGACTGGGTAGTAAGGAGACCCAGTACTTC
V: TRBV4-1; D: TRBD1; size: NA; J: TRBJ1-1; CDR3: CASTPGQVNTEAFF; DNA: TGCGCCAGCACCCCGGGACAGGTGAACACTGAAGCTTTCTTT
V: TRBV19; D: NA; size: NA; J: TRBJ1-1; CDR3: CASRTGQPNTEAFF; DNA: TGTGCCAGTAGGACAGGACAGCCGAACACTGAAGCTTTCTTT
V: TRBV6-5; D: NA; size: few; J: TRBJ2-5; CDR3: CASSYRRSGQETQYF; DNA: TGTGCCAGCAGTTACAGACGTAGCGGACAAGAGACCCAGTACTTC